Each of the 8 T cell receptor beta chains below was sequenced from the same sample in a study of T-cell reconstitution after alpha-beta-depleted transplantation in children. Unique molecular identifiers featured in how the TCRbeta library was prepared. TCRdb independently ran MiXCR on the PCR reads; one entry per CDR3 protein. The repertoire holds about 640,000 distinct CDR3 sequences, approximately 13% seen once, with over 2% in the top ten. Sequenced material: PBMCs, mostly from graft donor cells, taken 360 days after TCRalphabeta/CD19-depleted stem cell transplant. These receptors were taken from a male patient younger than 18 who had a stem cell transplant for acute myeloid leukemia, so the T cells may come from the graft donor.

This clonotype was seen many times. V gene TRBV27 combines with J gene TRBJ2-7, with 11 nucleotides matching TRBD1. Trimming removed 0 bases from V and 5 bases from J; junction bases left unmatched: 3. Germline V gene data show CDR1 as MNHEY and CDR2 as SMNVEV (reference sequence). The CDR3 sequence is 15 residues long. The CDR3 coding sequence is TGTGCCAGCAGTTTATCCGGACAGGGGGCTCACGAGCAGTACTTC. Translation: CASSLSGQGAHEQYF.

This clonotype was counted many times. This chain uses TRBV20-1 with TRBJ2-1, with 13 positions matching TRBD2. The J segment lost 4 bases and the V segment lost 0 bases, leaving 6 bases of the junction unmatched. Germline CDR1 and CDR2: DFQATT and SNEGSKA (reference sequence). The CDR3 extends over 17 amino acids. CDR3 region: CSARDTSGRARYNEQFF. CDR3 coding DNA: TGCAGTGCTAGAGATACTAGCGGGAGGGCCAGATACAATGAGCAGTTCTTC.

The chain couples TRBV20-1 to TRBJ1-4; no clear D. Per the germline V gene, CDR1 is DFQATT and CDR2 is SNEGSKA (reference sequence). Trimming left V 3 bases short and J 5 bases short, with 10 bases between. This CDR3 region has 13 residues. CDR3 amino acids: CSASGQFNEKLFF. DNA for the CDR3: TGCAGTGCTAGTGGGCAGTTCAATGAAAAACTGTTTTTT.

This clonotype was found many times. The rearrangement uses TRBV5-5 and TRBJ2-3; perhaps D is TRBD1 or TRBD2 (5 bases each). The CDR3 has 16 amino acids. The germline CDR1 and CDR2 sequences are SGHKS and YYEKEE (reference sequence). Trimming stripped 0 bases from V and 0 bases from J, with 11 bases between. CDR3 residues: CASSLAGTASTDTQYF. The DNA for the CDR3 is TGTGCCAGCAGCTTGGCCGGGACCGCTAGCACAGATACGCAGTATTTT.

Many counts were recorded for this clonotype. The chain joins TRBV19 to TRBJ2-1, with D perhaps TRBD1 (5 bases). Trimming pared 6 bases from V and 5 bases from J, leaving 20 bases between. Per the germline V gene, CDR1 is LNHDA and CDR2 is SQIVND (reference sequence). CDR3 length equals 16 residues. The CDR3 protein is CASRYDWTSGNNEQFF. The CDR3 nucleotides read TGTGCCAGTAGGTATGACTGGACAAGTGGAAACAATGAGCAGTTCTTC.

CDR3 sequence reads: CASSLRGGARNSPLHF. The CDR3 nucleotides read TGTGCCAGCAGTTTACGCGGCGGGGCAAGAAATTCACCCCTCCACTTT. The chain is built from TRBV12-3 or TRBV12-4 and TRBJ1-6; maybe TRBD1 (5 bases). V was cut by 2 bases and J by 7 bases, with 15 bases left in between. CDR3 length: 16 residues.

The chain combines TRBV5-1 with TRBJ2-7; D call uncertain. Trimming took 0 bases from V and 5 from J, leaving 12 bases between them. The germline V gene encodes CDR1 SGHRS and CDR2 YFSETQ. The CDR3 length is 14 residues. In DNA form, the CDR3 reads TGCGCCAGCAGCTTGGACTCCTCTTTCGACGAGCAGTACTTC. Its translation is CASSLDSSFDEQYF.

This clonotype was counted at least ten times. J is TRBJ1-2 and V is TRBV7-3, with unresolved D. The germline V gene encodes CDR1 SGHTA and CDR2 FQGTGA. Trimming stripped 5 bases from V and 9 bases from J, with 19 bases between. CDR3 length equals 14 residues. For the CDR3, the DNA is TGTGCCAGCAGCCCGGGATCTTTAGAAGGTAGCTACACCTTC. Translation gives CASSPGSLEGSYTF.